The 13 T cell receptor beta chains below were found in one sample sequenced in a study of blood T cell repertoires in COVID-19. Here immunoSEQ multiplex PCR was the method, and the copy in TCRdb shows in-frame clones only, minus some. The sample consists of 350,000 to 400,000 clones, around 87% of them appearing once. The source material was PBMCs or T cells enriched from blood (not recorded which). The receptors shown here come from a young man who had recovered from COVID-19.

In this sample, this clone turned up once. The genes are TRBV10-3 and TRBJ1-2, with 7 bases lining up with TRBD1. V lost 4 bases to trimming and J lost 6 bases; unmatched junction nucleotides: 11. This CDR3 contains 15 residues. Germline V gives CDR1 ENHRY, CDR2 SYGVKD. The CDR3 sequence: CAISAPGTATHGYTF. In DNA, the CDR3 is TGTGCCATCAGTGCCCCTGGGACAGCTACACATGGCTACACCTTC.

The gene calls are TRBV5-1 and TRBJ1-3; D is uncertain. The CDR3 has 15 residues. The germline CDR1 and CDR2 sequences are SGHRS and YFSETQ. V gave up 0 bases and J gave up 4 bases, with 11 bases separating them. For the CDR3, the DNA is TGCGCCAGCAGCTTGGGATCTGAGTTGGGAAACACCATATATTTT. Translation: CASSLGSELGNTIYF.

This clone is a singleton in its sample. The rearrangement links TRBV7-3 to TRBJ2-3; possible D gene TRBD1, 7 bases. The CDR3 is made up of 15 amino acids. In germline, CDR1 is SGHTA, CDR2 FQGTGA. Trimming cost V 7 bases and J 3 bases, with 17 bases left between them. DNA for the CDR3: TGTGCCAGCAAAAGACAGGGTGCGGGGACAGATACGCAGTATTTT. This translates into CASKRQGAGTDTQYF.

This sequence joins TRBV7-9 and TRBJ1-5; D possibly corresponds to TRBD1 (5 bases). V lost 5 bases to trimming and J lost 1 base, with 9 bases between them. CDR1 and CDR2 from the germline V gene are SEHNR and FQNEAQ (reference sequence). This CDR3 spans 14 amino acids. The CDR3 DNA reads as TGTGCCAGCAGCGGCCGACAGAGCAATCAGCCCCAGCATTTT. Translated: CASSGRQSNQPQHF.

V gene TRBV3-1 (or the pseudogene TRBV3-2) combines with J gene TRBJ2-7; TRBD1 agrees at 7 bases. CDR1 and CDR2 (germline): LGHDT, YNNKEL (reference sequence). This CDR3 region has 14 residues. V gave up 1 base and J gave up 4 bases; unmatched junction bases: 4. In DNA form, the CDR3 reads TGTGCCAGCAGCCAAGTTGTACAGGGGTACGAGCAGTACTTC. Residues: CASSQVVQGYEQYF.

Here the CDR3 DNA reads TGTGCCAGCAGCCCTGGGGACAGGGTAGTTGGAGCTTTCTTT. Protein: CASSPGDRVVGAFF. V usage is TRBV28 and J usage is TRBJ1-1, with 9 bases identical to TRBD1. This CDR3 contains 14 residues. V trimming: 6 bases; J trimming: 10 bases; junction bases outside the gene matches: 12. Germline values: CDR1 MDHEN, CDR2 SYDVKM. Drawing the rest from reference TRBV28 and TRBJ1-1, the complete variable domain is DVKVTQSSRYLVKRTGEKVFLECVQDMDHENMFWYRQDPGLGLRLIYFSYDVKMKEKGDIPEGYSVSREKKERFSLILESASTNQTSMYLCASSPGDRVVGAFFGQGTRLTVV.

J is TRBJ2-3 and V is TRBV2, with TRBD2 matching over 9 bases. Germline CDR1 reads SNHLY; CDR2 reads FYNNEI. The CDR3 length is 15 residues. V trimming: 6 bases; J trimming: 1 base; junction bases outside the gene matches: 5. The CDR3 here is CASRFAGGGTDTQYF. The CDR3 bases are TGTGCCAGCAGGTTTGCGGGGGGGGGCACAGATACGCAGTATTTT.

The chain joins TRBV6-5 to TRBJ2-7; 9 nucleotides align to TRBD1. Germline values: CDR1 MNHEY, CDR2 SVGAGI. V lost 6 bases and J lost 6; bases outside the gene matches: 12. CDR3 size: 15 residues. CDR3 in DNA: TGTGCCAGCAGCTCACCGCCGGGACAGGGAGGCGAGCAGTACTTC. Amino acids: CASSSPPGQGGEQYF.

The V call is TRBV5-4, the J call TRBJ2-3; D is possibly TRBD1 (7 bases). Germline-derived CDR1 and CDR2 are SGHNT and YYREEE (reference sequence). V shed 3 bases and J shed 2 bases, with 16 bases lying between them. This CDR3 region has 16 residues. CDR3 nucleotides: TGTGCCAGCAGCTCCATCGGGGGACAGATCACAGATACGCAGTATTTT. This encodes CASSSIGGQITDTQYF.

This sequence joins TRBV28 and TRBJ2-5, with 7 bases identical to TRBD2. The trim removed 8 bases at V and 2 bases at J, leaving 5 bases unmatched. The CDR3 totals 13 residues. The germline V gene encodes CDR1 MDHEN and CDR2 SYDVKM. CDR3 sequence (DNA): TGTGCCAGCGTGGGCGGGGGACAAGAGACCCAGTACTTC. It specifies CASVGGGQETQYF. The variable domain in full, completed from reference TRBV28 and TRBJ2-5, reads DVKVTQSSRYLVKRTGEKVFLECVQDMDHENMFWYRQDPGLGLRLIYFSYDVKMKEKGDIPEGYSVSREKKERFSLILESASTNQTSMYLCASVGGGQETQYFGPGTRLLVL.

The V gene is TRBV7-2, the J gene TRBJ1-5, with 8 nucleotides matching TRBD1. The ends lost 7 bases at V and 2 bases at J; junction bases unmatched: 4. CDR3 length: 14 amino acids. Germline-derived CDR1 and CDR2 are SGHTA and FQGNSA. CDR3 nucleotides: TGTGCCAGCACTGGGGGACAGGGCAATCAGCCCCAGCATTTT. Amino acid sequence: CASTGGQGNQPQHF.

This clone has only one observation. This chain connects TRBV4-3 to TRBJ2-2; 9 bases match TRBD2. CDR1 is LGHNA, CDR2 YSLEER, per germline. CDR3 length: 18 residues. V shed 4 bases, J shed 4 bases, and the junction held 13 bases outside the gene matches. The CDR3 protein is CASSRGIQAGGRTGELFF. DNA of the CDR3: TGCGCCAGCAGCCGTGGAATACAGGCGGGAGGGCGCACCGGGGAGCTGTTTTTT.

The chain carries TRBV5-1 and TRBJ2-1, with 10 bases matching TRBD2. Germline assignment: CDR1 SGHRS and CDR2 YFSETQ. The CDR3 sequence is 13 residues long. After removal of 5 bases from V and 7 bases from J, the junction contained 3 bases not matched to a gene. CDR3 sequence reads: CASRTSGLNEQFF. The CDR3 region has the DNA TGCGCCAGCAGGACTAGCGGGTTAAATGAGCAGTTCTTC.